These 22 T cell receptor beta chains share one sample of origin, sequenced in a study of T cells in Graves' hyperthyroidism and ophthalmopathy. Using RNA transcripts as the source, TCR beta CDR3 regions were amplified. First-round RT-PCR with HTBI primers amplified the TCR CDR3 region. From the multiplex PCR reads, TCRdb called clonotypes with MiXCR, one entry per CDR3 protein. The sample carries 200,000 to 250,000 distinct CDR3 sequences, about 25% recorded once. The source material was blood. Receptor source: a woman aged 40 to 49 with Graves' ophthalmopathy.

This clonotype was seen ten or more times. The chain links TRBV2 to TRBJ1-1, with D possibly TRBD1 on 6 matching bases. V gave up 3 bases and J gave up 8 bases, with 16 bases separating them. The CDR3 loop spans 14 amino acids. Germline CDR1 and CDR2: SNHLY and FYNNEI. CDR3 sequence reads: CASSDFSRGAEAFF. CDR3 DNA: TGTGCCAGCAGTGATTTTTCCAGGGGCGCCGAAGCTTTCTTT.

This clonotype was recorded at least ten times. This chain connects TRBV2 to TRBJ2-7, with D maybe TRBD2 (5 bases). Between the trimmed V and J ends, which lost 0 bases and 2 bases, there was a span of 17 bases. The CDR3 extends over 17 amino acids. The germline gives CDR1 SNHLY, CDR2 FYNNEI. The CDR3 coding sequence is TGTGCCAGCAGTGAAGCGCTTCTCCTGAGGGTGGCCTACGAGCAGTACTTC. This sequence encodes CASSEALLLRVAYEQYF. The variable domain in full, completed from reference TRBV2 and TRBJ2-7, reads EPEVTQTPSHQVTQMGQEVILRCVPISNHLYFYWYRQILGQKVEFLVSFYNNEISEKSEIFDDQFSVERPDGSNFTLKIRSTKLEDSAMYFCASSEALLLRVAYEQYFGPGTRLTVT.

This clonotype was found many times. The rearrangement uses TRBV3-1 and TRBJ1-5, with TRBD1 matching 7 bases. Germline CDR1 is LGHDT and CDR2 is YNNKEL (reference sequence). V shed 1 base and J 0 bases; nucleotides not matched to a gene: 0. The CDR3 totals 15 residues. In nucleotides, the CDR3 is TGTGCCAGCAGCCAAGGGACAGGTAGCAATCAGCCCCAGCATTTT. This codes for CASSQGTGSNQPQHF.

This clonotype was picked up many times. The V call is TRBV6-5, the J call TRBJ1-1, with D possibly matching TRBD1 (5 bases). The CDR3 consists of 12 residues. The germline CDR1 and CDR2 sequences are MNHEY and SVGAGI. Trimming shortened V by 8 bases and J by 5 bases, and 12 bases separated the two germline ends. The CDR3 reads CASGWGGTEAFF. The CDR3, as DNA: TGTGCCAGCGGATGGGGGGGAACTGAAGCTTTCTTT.

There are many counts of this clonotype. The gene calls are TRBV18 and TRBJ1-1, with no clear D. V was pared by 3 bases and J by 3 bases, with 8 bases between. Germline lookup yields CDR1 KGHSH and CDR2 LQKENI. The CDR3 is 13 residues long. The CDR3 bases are TGTGCCAGCTCACCGAAACGGGACACTGAAGCTTTCTTT. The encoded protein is CASSPKRDTEAFF.

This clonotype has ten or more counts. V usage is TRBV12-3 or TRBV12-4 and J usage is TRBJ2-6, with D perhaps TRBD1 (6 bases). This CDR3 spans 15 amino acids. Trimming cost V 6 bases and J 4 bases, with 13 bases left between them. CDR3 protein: CASREQGTGANVLTF. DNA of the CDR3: TGTGCCAGCAGGGAACAGGGAACGGGGGCCAACGTCCTGACTTTC.

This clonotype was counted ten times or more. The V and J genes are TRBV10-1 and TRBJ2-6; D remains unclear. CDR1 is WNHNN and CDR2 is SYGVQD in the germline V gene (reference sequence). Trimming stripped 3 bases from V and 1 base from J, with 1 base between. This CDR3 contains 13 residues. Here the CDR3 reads CASSESGANVLTF. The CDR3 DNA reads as TGCGCCAGCAGTGAATCTGGGGCCAACGTCCTGACTTTC.

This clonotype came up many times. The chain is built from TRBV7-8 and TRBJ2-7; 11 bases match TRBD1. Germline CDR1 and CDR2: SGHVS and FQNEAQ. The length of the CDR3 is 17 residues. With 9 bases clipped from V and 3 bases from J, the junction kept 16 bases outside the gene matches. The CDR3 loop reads CASSGQGAESIGYEQYF. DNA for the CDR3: TGTGCCAGTAGTGGACAGGGGGCGGAGAGCATTGGCTACGAGCAGTACTTC.

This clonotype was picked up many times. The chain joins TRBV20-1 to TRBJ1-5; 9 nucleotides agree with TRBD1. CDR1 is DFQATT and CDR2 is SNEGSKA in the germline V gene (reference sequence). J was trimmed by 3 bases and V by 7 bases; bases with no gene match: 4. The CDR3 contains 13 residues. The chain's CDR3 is CSVTQGANQPQHF. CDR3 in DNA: TGCAGTGTTACACAGGGGGCCAATCAGCCCCAGCATTTT.

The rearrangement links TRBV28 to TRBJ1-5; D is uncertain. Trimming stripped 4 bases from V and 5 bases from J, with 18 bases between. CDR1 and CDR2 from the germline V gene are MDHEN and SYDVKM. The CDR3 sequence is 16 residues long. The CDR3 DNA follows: TGTGCCAGCAGTTCCCTGCGGACGGCGGAGTATCAGCCCCAGCATTTT. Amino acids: CASSSLRTAEYQPQHF. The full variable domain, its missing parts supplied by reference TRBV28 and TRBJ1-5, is DVKVTQSSRYLVKRTGEKVFLECVQDMDHENMFWYRQDPGLGLRLIYFSYDVKMKEKGDIPEGYSVSREKKERFSLILESASTNQTSMYLCASSSLRTAEYQPQHFGDGTRLSIL.

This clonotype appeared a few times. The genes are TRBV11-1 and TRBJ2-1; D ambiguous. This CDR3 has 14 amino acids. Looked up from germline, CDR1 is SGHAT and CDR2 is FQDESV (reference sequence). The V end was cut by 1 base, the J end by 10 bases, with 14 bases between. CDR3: CASSLGGFLREQFF. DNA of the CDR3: TGTGCCAGCAGCTTAGGTGGGTTTTTGAGGGAGCAGTTCTTC.

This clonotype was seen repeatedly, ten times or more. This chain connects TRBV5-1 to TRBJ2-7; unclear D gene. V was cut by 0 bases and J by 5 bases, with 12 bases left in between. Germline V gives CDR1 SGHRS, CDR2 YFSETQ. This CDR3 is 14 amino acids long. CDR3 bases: TGCGCCAGCAGCTTGGAAATCGTAGAGGACGAGCAGTACTTC. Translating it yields CASSLEIVEDEQYF.

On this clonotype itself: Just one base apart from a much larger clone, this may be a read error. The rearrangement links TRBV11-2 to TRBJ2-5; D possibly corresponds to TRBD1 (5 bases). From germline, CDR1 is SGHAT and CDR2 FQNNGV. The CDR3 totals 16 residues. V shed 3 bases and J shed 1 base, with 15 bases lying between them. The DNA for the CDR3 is TGTGCCAGCAGCTTTAACGGACATGACCTCCAAGAGACCCAGTACTTC. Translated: CASSFNGHDLQETQYF.

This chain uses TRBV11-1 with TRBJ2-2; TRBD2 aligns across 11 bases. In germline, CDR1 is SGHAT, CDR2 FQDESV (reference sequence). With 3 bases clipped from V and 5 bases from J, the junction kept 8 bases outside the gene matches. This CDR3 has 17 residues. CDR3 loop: CASSFPLTSGATGELFF. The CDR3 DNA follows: TGTGCCAGCAGCTTCCCACTGACTAGCGGGGCTACCGGGGAGCTGTTTTTT.

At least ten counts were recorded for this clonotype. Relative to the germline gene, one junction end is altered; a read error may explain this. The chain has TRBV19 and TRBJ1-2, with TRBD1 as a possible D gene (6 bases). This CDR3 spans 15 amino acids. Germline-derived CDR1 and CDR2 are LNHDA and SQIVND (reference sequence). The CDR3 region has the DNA TGCGCCAGTAGTATCGAAGGCAGGGGAGGCTATGGCTACACCTTC. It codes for CASSIEGRGGYGYTF.

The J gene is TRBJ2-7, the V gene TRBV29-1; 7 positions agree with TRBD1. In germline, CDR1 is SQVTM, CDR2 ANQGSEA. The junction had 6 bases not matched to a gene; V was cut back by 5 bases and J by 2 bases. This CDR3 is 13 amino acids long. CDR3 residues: CSVTRDSTYEQYF. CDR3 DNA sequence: TGCAGCGTTACTCGGGACAGCACCTACGAGCAGTACTTC.

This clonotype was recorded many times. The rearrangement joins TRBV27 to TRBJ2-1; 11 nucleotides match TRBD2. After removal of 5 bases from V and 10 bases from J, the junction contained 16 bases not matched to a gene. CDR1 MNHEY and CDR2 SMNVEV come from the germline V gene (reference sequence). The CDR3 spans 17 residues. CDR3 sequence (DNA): TGTGCCAGCAGTCCAGTCCGTGCTAGCGGGAGGCCGGAGGAGCAGTTCTTC. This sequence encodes CASSPVRASGRPEEQFF.

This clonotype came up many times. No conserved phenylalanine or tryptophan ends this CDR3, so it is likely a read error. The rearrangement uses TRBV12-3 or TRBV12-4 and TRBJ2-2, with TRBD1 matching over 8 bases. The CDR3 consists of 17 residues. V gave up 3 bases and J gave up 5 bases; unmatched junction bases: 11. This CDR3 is CASSLGQDLVWTGELFL. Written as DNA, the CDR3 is TGTGCCAGCAGTTTGGGACAGGACCTAGTGTGGACCGGGGAGCTGTTTCTT.

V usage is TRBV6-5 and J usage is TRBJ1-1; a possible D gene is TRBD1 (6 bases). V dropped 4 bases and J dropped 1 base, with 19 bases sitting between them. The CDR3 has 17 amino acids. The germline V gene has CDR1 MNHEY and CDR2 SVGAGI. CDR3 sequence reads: CASSSPVGDNANTEAFF. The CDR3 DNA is TGTGCCAGCAGTTCGCCCGTAGGGGACAACGCGAACACTGAAGCTTTCTTT.

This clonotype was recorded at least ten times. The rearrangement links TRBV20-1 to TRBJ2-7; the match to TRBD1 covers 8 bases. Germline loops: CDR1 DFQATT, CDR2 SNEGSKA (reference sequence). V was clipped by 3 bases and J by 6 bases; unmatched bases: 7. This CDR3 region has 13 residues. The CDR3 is CSASVAGGGEQYF. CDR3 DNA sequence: TGCAGTGCTAGCGTGGCAGGGGGCGGCGAGCAGTACTTC.

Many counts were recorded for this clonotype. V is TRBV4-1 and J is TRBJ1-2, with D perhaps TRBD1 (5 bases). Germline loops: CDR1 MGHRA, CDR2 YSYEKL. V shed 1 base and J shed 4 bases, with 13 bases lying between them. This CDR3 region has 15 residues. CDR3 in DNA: TGCGCCAGCAGCCAAGTCCGAGGGGAAGCCTATGGCTACACCTTC. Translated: CASSQVRGEAYGYTF.

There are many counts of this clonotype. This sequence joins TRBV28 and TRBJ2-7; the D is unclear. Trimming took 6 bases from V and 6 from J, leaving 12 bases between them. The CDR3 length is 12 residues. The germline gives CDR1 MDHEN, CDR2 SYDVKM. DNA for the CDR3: TGTGCCAGCAGCCAACTCATCGGCGAGCAGTACTTC. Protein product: CASSQLIGEQYF.